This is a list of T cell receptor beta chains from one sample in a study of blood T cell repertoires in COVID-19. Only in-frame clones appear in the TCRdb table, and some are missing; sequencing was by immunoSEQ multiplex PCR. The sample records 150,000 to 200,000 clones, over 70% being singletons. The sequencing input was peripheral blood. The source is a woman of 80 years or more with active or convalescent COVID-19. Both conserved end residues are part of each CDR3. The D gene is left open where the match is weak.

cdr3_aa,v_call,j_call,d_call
CAWSFVGSRGTEAFF,TRBV30,TRBJ1-1,NA
CASSQQGARGYTF,TRBV3-1/TRBV3-2,TRBJ1-2,TRBD1
CASSLAGQGGPDTQYF,TRBV7-2,TRBJ2-3,NA
CASSTAPGQGNEKLFF,TRBV9,TRBJ1-4,TRBD1
CASTGGAYNEQFF,TRBV6-5,TRBJ2-1,TRBD1
CASSHRLSGLRTGWVGYTF,TRBV7-2,TRBJ1-2,TRBD1
CASSPAGTSNQPQHF,TRBV7-2,TRBJ1-5,NA
CASSPGGIAGTETQYF,TRBV5-4,TRBJ2-5,TRBD2
CASSQDPTGRNNSPLHF,TRBV4-3,TRBJ1-6,TRBD1
CASSLGAGGARYGYTF,TRBV5-4,TRBJ1-2,NA
CASSQTGDRAGETQYF,TRBV14,TRBJ2-5,TRBD1
CASSSTGYEQYF,TRBV12-3/TRBV12-4,TRBJ2-7,NA
CASRDGQGVGMNTEAFF,TRBV4-3,TRBJ1-1,TRBD1
CASSRIQGVSGANVLTF,TRBV27,TRBJ2-6,TRBD1
CASSLSGTSLSEQFF,TRBV7-9,TRBJ2-1,TRBD2
CASSQPRLAGVTGELFF,TRBV4-1,TRBJ2-2,TRBD2
CASSLGTVRDTQYF,TRBV5-1,TRBJ2-3,NA